A single sample is the source of the 14 T cell receptor beta chains below, sequenced in a study of identifying expanded T cells in peripheral blood. Sequencing was performed with immunoSEQ multiplex PCR; in TCRdb, only in-frame clones are kept and a portion is missing. Among around 66,000 clones, about 90% were seen once, and the ten largest hold roughly 5%. The sequenced material came from blood. All receptors come from a person aged 18-69 years in good health.

The rearrangement uses TRBV20-1 and TRBJ2-2, with no clear D. The CDR3 has 11 amino acids. The germline V and J ends were trimmed by 5 bases and 3 bases, with 4 bases remaining between them. Per germline, CDR1 DFQATT and CDR2 SNEGSKA (reference sequence). The chain's CDR3 is CSAWDTGELFF. The CDR3 region has the DNA TGCAGTGCTTGGGACACCGGGGAGCTGTTTTTT.

The chain couples TRBV28 to TRBJ2-5, with a tentative D call TRBD2 (5 bases). Germline values: CDR1 MDHEN, CDR2 SYDVKM. The V end lost 8 bases, the J end lost 1 base, and 11 bases lay between the germline ends. This CDR3 is built from 13 residues. The CDR3 bases are TGTGCCAGCGAGCGGCGGACCCAAGAGACCCAGTACTTC. Protein product: CASERRTQETQYF.

This chain links TRBV18 with TRBJ2-1, with 10 bases identical to TRBD2. Trimming took 3 bases from V and 5 from J; bases not matched to a gene: 7. The germline V gene encodes CDR1 KGHSH and CDR2 LQKENI. This CDR3 comprises 16 residues. The CDR3 sequence: CASSPRLAGDDNEQFF. The CDR3 region has the DNA TGTGCCAGCTCACCCCGCCTAGCGGGAGATGACAATGAGCAGTTCTTC. Variable domain in full (rest from reference TRBV18 and TRBJ2-1): NAGVMQNPRHLVRRRGQEARLRCSPMKGHSHVYWYRQLPEEGLKFMVYLQKENIIDESGMPKERFSAEFPKEGPSILRIQQVVRGDSAAYFCASSPRLAGDDNEQFFGPGTRLTVL.

The J gene is TRBJ2-1, the V gene TRBV2; 8 bases map to TRBD2. Germline CDR1 and CDR2: SNHLY and FYNNEI. V lost 3 bases, J lost 0 bases, and 4 bases stayed unmatched. This CDR3 region has 16 residues. This CDR3 is CASSERGTSSYNEQFF. CDR3 bases: TGTGCCAGCAGTGAGAGGGGGACTAGCTCCTACAATGAGCAGTTCTTC.

This clone was observed a few times. The rearrangement joins TRBV5-6 to TRBJ1-5; D may be TRBD1 (5 bases). The CDR3 length is 16 residues. CDR1 SGHDT and CDR2 YYEEEE come from the germline V gene. The V gene lost 4 bases and the J gene lost 4 bases, with 18 bases spanning the gap. The CDR3 spells CASSTGGVRVNQPQHF. CDR3 bases: TGTGCCAGCAGCACCGGGGGTGTCAGAGTGAATCAGCCCCAGCATTTT.

The gene calls are TRBV7-3 and TRBJ2-5; D not certain. Germline V gives CDR1 SGHTA, CDR2 FQGTGA. The CDR3 extends over 14 amino acids. V was cut by 5 bases and J by 5 bases, with 15 bases left in between. As DNA, the CDR3 is TGTGCCAGCAGCCCCACGGCGGCGGTGGAGACCCAGTACTTC. Protein sequence: CASSPTAAVETQYF.

This rearrangement joins TRBV7-8 to TRBJ1-1, with 9 bases that match TRBD1. Germline V CDR1 and CDR2: SGHVS, FQNEAQ. Trimming at V came to 5 bases and at J to 1 base, leaving 8 bases not matched to a gene. This CDR3 contains 16 residues. The CDR3 sequence is CASSPGTGRSNTEAFF. DNA of the CDR3: TGTGCCAGCAGCCCAGGGACAGGGCGATCGAACACTGAAGCTTTCTTT.

The gene calls are TRBV9 and TRBJ1-2; 11 nucleotides align to TRBD1. V shed 5 bases and J 8 bases; nucleotides not matched to a gene: 5. The CDR3 is made up of 13 amino acids. Germline V gives CDR1 SGDLS, CDR2 YYNGEE. In nucleotides, the CDR3 is TGTGCCAGCAGGCGGACAGGGGGCGAGGGCTACACCTTC. Translating gives CASRRTGGEGYTF.

The gene calls are TRBV27 and TRBJ2-1; TRBD1 might be the D (6 bases). The CDR3 extends over 14 amino acids. Trimming shortened V by 4 bases and J by 10 bases, and 17 bases separated the two germline ends. Per the germline V gene, CDR1 is MNHEY and CDR2 is SMNVEV (reference sequence). CDR3 in DNA: TGTGCCAGCAGTTCCAACCTACAGGGCGGGGAGCAGTTCTTC. Its translation is CASSSNLQGGEQFF.

V is TRBV4-1 and J is TRBJ2-7, with TRBD2 matching 8 bases. V shed 0 bases and J 2 bases; nucleotides not matched to a gene: 12. CDR3 length: 18 amino acids. Looked up from germline, CDR1 is MGHRA and CDR2 is YSYEKL. The CDR3 loop is CASSQDPQRGTRAYEQYF. The DNA of the CDR3 is TGCGCCAGCAGCCAAGACCCCCAGCGGGGGACCCGGGCCTACGAGCAGTACTTC.

The chain has TRBV11-3 and TRBJ2-3, with D maybe TRBD2 (5 bases). Germline loops: CDR1 SGHNT, CDR2 YENEEA. The ends were cut back, 0 bases at V and 6 bases at J, with 16 bases in the middle. The CDR3 has 16 residues. CDR3 protein: CASSLDPRADGDTQYF. CDR3 DNA: TGTGCCAGCAGCTTAGACCCGAGAGCGGATGGGGATACGCAGTATTTT.

V usage is TRBV15 and J usage is TRBJ2-3; 13 nucleotides align to TRBD2. Germline values: CDR1 LNHNV, CDR2 YYDKDF (reference sequence). The V gene end was trimmed by 5 bases and the J gene end by 7 bases; junction bases not matched to a gene: 6. The CDR3 runs to 15 residues. The CDR3 loop is CATSGGLAGVNTQYF. The CDR3 DNA sequence: TGTGCCACCAGCGGAGGACTAGCGGGAGTAAATACGCAGTATTTT.

The chain uses TRBV7-8 and TRBJ2-7, with D perhaps TRBD2 (5 bases). The CDR3 runs 14 residues. Germline V gene data show CDR1 as SGHVS and CDR2 as FQNEAQ. V was shortened by 3 bases and J by 5 bases, with 14 bases between the two germline ends. CDR3 sequence reads: CASSFGRGEDEQYF. CDR3 sequence (DNA): TGTGCCAGCAGCTTCGGACGGGGAGAGGACGAGCAGTACTTC.

This clone was seen only a few times. V is TRBV30 and J is TRBJ1-5; TRBD1 matches at 8 bases. The CDR3 is 13 amino acids. Per the germline V gene, CDR1 is GTSNPN and CDR2 is SVGIG (reference sequence). With V trimmed by 2 bases and J by 4 bases, 1 base remained unmatched. The CDR3 region is CAWSRTGNQPQHF. CDR3 in DNA: TGTGCCTGGAGTAGGACAGGGAATCAGCCCCAGCATTTT.